The source of this T cell receptor (beta chain) is a study of blood T cell repertoires in COVID-19. Study details: Researchers got acute and convalescent COVID-19 samples from the United States, Italy and Spain. T cells, B-cell-depleted T cells, or PBMCs supplied cDNA or gDNA.

The authors' processing: The assay estimated nucleated cells by amplifying reference gene primers. Method: immunoSEQ multiplex PCR; TCRdb's copy keeps in-frame clones and lacks some. V and J calls plus clone size are reproduced from that table; the DNA served to infer D and trimming. The data show about 100,000 clones, more than 70% seen once. The CDR3 has 15 amino acids. Trimming cost V 2 bases and J 5 bases; bases outside gene matches: 4. CDR1 and CDR2 from the germline V gene are SGHRS and YFSETQ. Sequenced: peripheral blood. This sequence originates from a human donor in a cohort sampled during active COVID-19. The chain combines TRBV5-1 with TRBJ2-1, with 10 bases matching TRBD2. The CDR3 DNA reads TGCGCCAGCAGCTTTTGGACTAGCGGTAACAATGAGCAGTTCTTC. It translates to CASSFWTSGNNEQFF.